This T cell receptor beta chain was documented in a study of Ad26.COV2.S vaccination and SARS-CoV-2 variants. The treatment here: 15 to 20 received Ad26.COV2.S at low or high dose, single or two shots; several received placebo; per-sample allocation not given. Day 63 following the first vaccine or placebo injection was when the samples were taken. Comments on this clone: As yet, its antigen is unknown.

Per the germline V gene, CDR1 is GTSNPN and CDR2 is SVGIG (reference sequence). This CDR3 region has 13 residues. Trimming left V 4 bases short and J 6 bases short, with 16 bases between. The data were produced by immunoSEQ multiplex PCR, yet TCRdb's version contains in-frame clones alone and is incomplete. The sample has 350,000 to 550,000 clones; 89% are singletons. Study results and limitations: Assessments of TCR breadth and depth may have underestimated the total T cell responses. Breadth of non-spike TCRs did not differ between vaccinees and placebo recipients.

This sequence originates from a person aged 18-60 years who received the Ad26.COV2.S COVID-19 vaccine or a placebo. The material sequenced was peripheral blood, taken in a trial of Ad26.COV2.S vaccine versus placebo. The gene calls are TRBV30 and TRBJ2-7; D gene uncertain. The CDR3 region has the DNA TGTGCCTGGAATCGGAACCCGATCCGCGAGCAGTACTTC. As protein: CAWNRNPIREQYF. Combining the CDR3 with reference TRBV30 and TRBJ2-7 gives the whole variable domain SQTIHQWPATLVQPVGSPLSLECTVEGTSNPNLYWYRQAAGRGLQLLFYSVGIGQISSEVPQNLSASRPQDRQFILSSKKLLLSDSGFYLCAWNRNPIREQYFGPGTRLTVT.